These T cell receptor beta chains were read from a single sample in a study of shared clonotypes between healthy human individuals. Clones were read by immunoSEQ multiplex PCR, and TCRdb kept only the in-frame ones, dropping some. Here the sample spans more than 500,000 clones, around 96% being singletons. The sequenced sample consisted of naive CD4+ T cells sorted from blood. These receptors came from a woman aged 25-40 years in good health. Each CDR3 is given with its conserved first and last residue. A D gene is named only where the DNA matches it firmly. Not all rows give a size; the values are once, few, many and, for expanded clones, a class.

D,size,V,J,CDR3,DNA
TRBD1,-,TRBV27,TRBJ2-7,CASSLTGTGGYEQYF,TGTGCCAGCAGTTTAACCGGGACAGGGGGCTACGAGCAGTACTTC
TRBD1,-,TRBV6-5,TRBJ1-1,CASMDRAYWRTEAFF,TGTGCCAGTATGGACAGGGCTTATTGGCGGACTGAAGCTTTCTTT
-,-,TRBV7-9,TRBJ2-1,CASSLGGRGANPHEQFF,TGTGCCAGCAGCTTAGGTGGCCGCGGGGCCAACCCTCATGAGCAGTTCTTC
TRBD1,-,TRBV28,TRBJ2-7,CASSPRDRVHEQYF,TGTGCCAGCAGCCCCCGGGACAGGGTTCACGAGCAGTACTTC
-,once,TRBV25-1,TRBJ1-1,CASSVQSNTEAFF,TGTGCCAGCAGTGTACAGTCTAACACTGAAGCTTTCTTT
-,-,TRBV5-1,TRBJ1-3,CASSALAGSENTIYF,TGCGCCAGCAGCGCCTTGGCAGGATCGGAAAACACCATATATTTT
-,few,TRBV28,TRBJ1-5,CASVSYSNQPQHF,TGTGCCAGCGTATCGTATAGCAATCAGCCCCAGCATTTT
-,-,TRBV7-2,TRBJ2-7,CASSLGSFSYEQYF,TGTGCCAGCAGCTTAGGCAGTTTCTCCTACGAGCAGTACTTC
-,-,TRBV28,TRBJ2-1,CASRRSGGVYNEQFF,TGTGCCAGCCGCCGAAGCGGAGGAGTCTACAATGAGCAGTTCTTC
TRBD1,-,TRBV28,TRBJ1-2,CASSLPGQALVYGYTF,TGTGCCAGCAGTCTCCCGGGACAGGCCCTCGTCTATGGCTACACCTTC
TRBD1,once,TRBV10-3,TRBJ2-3,CAISTSRGRSTDTQYF,TGTGCCATCAGTACCTCGAGGGGGCGGAGCACAGATACGCAGTATTTT
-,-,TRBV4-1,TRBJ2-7,CASSRLTDTYEQYF,TGCGCCAGCAGCCGCCTGACAGACACCTACGAGCAGTACTTC
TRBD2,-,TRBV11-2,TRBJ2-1,CASSLVAGAYNEQFF,TGTGCCAGCAGCTTAGTAGCGGGGGCCTACAATGAGCAGTTCTTC
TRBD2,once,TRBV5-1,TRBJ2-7,CASRHTSGDSYEQYF,TGCGCCAGCAGACATACTAGCGGGGATTCCTACGAGCAGTACTTC
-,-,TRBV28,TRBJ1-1,CASSQPAEAFF,TGTGCCAGCAGTCAGCCGGCCGAGGCTTTCTTT
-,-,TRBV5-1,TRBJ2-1,CASSLGAPIAYNEQFF,TGCGCCAGCAGCTTGGGAGCGCCAATAGCCTACAATGAGCAGTTCTTC
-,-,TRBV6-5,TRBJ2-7,CASSPGLARVYEQYF,TGTGCCAGCAGCCCCGGTCTAGCGAGAGTCTACGAGCAGTACTTC
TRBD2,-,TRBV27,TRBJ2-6,CASSRPGLAGVGANVLTF,TGTGCCAGCAGTCGGCCCGGACTAGCGGGAGTTGGGGCCAACGTCCTGACTTTC
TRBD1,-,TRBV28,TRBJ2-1,CASRPTGSYNEQFF,TGTGCCAGCAGGCCGACAGGGTCATACAATGAGCAGTTCTTC
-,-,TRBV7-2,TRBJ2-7,CASSLGQGSHYEQYF,TGTGCCAGCAGCTTAGGGCAGGGTTCCCACTACGAGCAGTACTTC
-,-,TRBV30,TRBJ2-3,CAWRETSETQYF,TGTGCCTGGAGGGAGACTAGTGAAACGCAGTATTTT
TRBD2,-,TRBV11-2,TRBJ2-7,CASRFGLAGSYEQYF,TGTGCCAGCAGGTTTGGACTAGCGGGATCCTACGAGCAGTACTTC
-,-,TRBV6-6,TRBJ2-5,CASSSQETQYF,TGTGCCAGCAGTTCCCAAGAGACCCAGTACTTC
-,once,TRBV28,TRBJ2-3,CASSPAWPDTQYF,TGTGCCAGCAGTCCAGCGTGGCCAGATACGCAGTATTTT
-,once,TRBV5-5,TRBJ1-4,CASSLSYGTDNEKLFF,TGTGCCAGCAGCTTATCGTACGGGACTGATAATGAAAAACTGTTTTTT
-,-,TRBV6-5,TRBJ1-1,CASRADRNTEAFF,TGTGCCAGTAGGGCGGACAGGAACACTGAAGCTTTCTTT
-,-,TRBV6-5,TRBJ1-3,CASSYSWGRDTIYF,TGTGCCAGCAGTTACTCGTGGGGGAGAGACACCATATATTTT
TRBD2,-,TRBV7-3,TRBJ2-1,CASSLLPPQRGYNEQFF,TGTGCCAGCAGCTTACTTCCACCCCAGCGGGGCTACAATGAGCAGTTCTTC
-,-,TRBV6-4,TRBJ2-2,CASSNRDTGELFF,TGTGCCAGCAGTAACAGGGATACCGGGGAGCTGTTTTTT
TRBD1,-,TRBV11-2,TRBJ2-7,CASSLLGQKSSYEQYF,TGTGCCAGCAGCTTATTGGGACAGAAGAGCTCCTACGAGCAGTACTTC
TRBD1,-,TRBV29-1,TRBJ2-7,CSVSGTGYEQYF,TGCAGCGTGTCCGGGACAGGCTACGAGCAGTACTTC
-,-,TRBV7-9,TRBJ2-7,CASSLHGRVEQYF,TGTGCCAGCAGCTTACATGGCAGGGTCGAGCAGTACTTC
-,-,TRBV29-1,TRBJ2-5,CSARPRGPQETQYF,TGCAGCGCGCGACCCAGGGGACCCCAAGAGACCCAGTACTTC
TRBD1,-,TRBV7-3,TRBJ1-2,CASSQFPGTAANYGYTF,TGTGCCAGCAGCCAATTCCCCGGGACAGCAGCTAACTATGGCTACACCTTC
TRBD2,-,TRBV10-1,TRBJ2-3,CASSESLASPGWF,TGCGCCAGCAGTGAGTCACTAGCGTCCCCTGGCTGGTTT
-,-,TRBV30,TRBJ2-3,CAWSVLGPGTDTQYF,TGTGCCTGGAGTGTACTGGGACCGGGCACAGATACGCAGTATTTT
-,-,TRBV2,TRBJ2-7,CASTWGQSYEQYF,TGTGCCAGCACTTGGGGGCAATCCTACGAGCAGTACTTC
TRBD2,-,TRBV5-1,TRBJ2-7,CASSLVTSGTYEQYF,TGCGCCAGCAGCTTGGTGACTAGCGGGACTTACGAGCAGTACTTC
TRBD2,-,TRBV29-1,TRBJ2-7,CSVVAEREGRSYEQYF,TGCAGCGTTGTAGCGGAGCGGGAGGGCCGTTCCTACGAGCAGTACTTC
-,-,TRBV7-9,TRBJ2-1,CASSAAAYHEQFF,TGTGCCAGCAGCGCCGCAGCTTACCATGAGCAGTTCTTC
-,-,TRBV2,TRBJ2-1,CASSERRSSYNEQFF,TGTGCCAGCAGTGAGCGGAGGAGCTCCTACAATGAGCAGTTCTTC
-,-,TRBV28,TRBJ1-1,CASTRIRGDTEAFF,TGTGCCAGCACCAGGATCAGAGGGGACACTGAAGCTTTCTTT
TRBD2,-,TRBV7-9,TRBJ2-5,CASSLAEETQYF,TGTGCCAGCTCCCTAGCGGAAGAGACCCAGTACTTC
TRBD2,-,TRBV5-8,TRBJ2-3,CASSLEASGTTSTDTQYF,TGTGCCAGCAGCTTGGAGGCTAGCGGGACGACTAGCACAGATACGCAGTATTTT